This TCR beta chain was found in a study of T cells after yellow fever vaccination (dated by TCRdb to the late 2010s). With respect to the entire study: Libraries from fractions with low cell numbers were prepared with the SMART-Seq v4 Ultra Low Input RNA kit. Two healthy male donors, one aged 18 to 29 and one aged 30 to 40 years, made up the cohort. Bulk TCR alpha and beta repertoires were sequenced longitudinally to track T-cell clones before and after primary and booster YFV17D yellow fever vaccination. Blood samples were taken at several timepoints before and after primary and secondary immunization, and bulk PBMC replicates and cell subsets were isolated.

This clonotype was seen a handful of times. This receptor's antigen is unknown. No quality values exist for individual bases; no much larger clone is one base distant. Broad study findings and their caveats: Most clones expanded after primary vaccination were re-detected after the booster (about 95% of CD4 and approximately 85% of CD8), suggesting broad memory maintenance. Because only a couple of donors were included in the study, the extent to which the findings can be generalized is limited. A small fraction of clonotypes showed up in both the CD4 and CD8 compartments, probably as a result of convergent recombination. Computational filtering was required because FACS-sorted repertoires could contain abundant contaminating clonotypes from the bulk population. Compared with the primary T-cell response, the secondary T-cell response was faster but weaker, reaching its peak on day 5 rather than on day 15.

Measured from the cysteine to the phenylalanine, the CDR3 is 15 residues long. Of all the DNA, just the CDR3 is kept, 45 bases in frame from base 1. V is reduced by 4 bases and J by 8 bases, leaving a spacing of 17 bases between them. Taken from the germline V gene, the CDR1 and CDR2 loops are MGHRA and YSYEKL. TCR cDNA was made using 5'RACE template switching, a step that added a universal primer site and unique molecular identifiers. Priming of cDNA synthesis was performed from both the TCR alpha and TCR beta constant segments. Libraries were amplified in two PCR steps, with sample barcodes and sequencing adapters added in the second step. Sequencing of libraries was done on Illumina HiSeq 2500 (2x100 bp) or NovaSeq (2x150 bp). In the original analysis: Reads were demultiplexed and collapsed into UMI consensus sequences with MIGEC, and V(D)J alignment was performed with MiXCR. Vaccine-responding clonotypes were defined with edgeR using replicate PBMC samples, requiring FDR below 0.01 and a log2 fold change above 5 up to day 15. Each bulk clonotype received a CD4 or CD8 identity based on whether the sequenced CD4 or CD8 repertoire contained that clonotype at higher abundance. TCRdb reran the public reads through fastp at Q25 and MiXCR, keeping productive beta chains. Records with the same CDR3 protein are collapsed into one entry carrying the most frequent genes and DNA. TCRdb assigned the V and J calls; the authors' analysis was not used. Within this sample are 500,000 to 650,000 distinct CDR3 sequences, with about a sixth of them counted one time only. The ten biggest clones cover 17% of the sample.

Taken with the paper, the label for treatment or condition translates to: live attenuated yellow fever vaccine strain. At every blood-draw timepoint, two biological replicates of bulk PBMCs were collected. PBMCs were isolated from peripheral blood using a standard Ficoll-Paque protocol. TriZol was used to extract RNA from bulk PBMCs, from CD4 and CD8 fractions, and from dextramer-positive and dextramer-negative fractions. The sequence came from a man between 18 and 35 years old who received the YFV17D yellow fever vaccine. The sequences come from PBMCs, collected about 5 days after the first yellow fever vaccination. The chain uses TRBV4-1 and TRBJ1-4, with no D gene named confidently. The CDR3 has the sequence CASSRRESTGEKLFF. The base sequence is TGCGCCAGCAGCCGCCGGGAGTCGACGGGCGAAAAACTGTTTTTT.